The rows below give T cell receptor beta chains drawn from one sample of a study of a mutant IDH1 vaccine in newly diagnosed glioma. Their recognized antigens are unknown. This table comes from immunoSEQ multiplex PCR, and its TCRdb copy is limited to in-frame clones, with some not included. Counted here are roughly 45,000 clones, approximately 84% occurring once; the ten biggest clones make up around 2.5%. Sequences were derived from PBMCs, sampled from a glioma patient whose treatment included an IDH1 peptide vaccine. The receptors were gathered from a woman younger than 35 with glioma. Some clones in this sample may be carry-over from other donors' samples. Both conserved end residues are part of each CDR3. The D gene is left open where the match is weak. The size entry is marked missing in some rows and otherwise reads once, few, many or a size class.

TRBD1 TRBJ1-3 few TRBV9 CASATGDGNTIYF TGTGCCAGCGCGACAGGGGATGGAAACACCATATATTTT
TRBD2 TRBJ2-7 - TRBV6-1 CASSEGGRREFVQYF TGTGCCAGCAGTGAAGGAGGTCGGCGGGAGTTCGTGCAGTACTTC
- TRBJ1-2 - TRBV9 CASSVKASATSNRVDYGYTF TGTGCCAGCAGCGTCAAGGCGTCTGCGACTTCAAATAGAGTAGACTATGGCTACACCTTC
- TRBJ2-7 - TRBV10-1 CASSESGSPLLEQYF TGCGCCAGCAGTGAGTCGGGTAGCCCCCTGCTAGAGCAGTACTTC
- TRBJ2-3 - TRBV6-5 CASSYLGTSTDTQYF TGTGCCAGCAGTTATCTCGGGACTAGCACAGATACGCAGTATTTT
TRBD2 TRBJ2-3 - TRBV6-4 CASSDSRGGTDTQYF TGTGCCAGCAGTGACTCGCGGGGGGGCACAGATACGCAGTATTTT
TRBD2 TRBJ2-5 - TRBV7-2 CASSPGAGGTSGGGETQYF TGTGCCAGCAGCCCCGGGGCGGGGGGGACTAGCGGGGGAGGTGAGACCCAGTACTTC
TRBD2 TRBJ2-3 - TRBV6-5 CASSDYSGSAQYF TGTGCCAGCAGTGACTATAGCGGGAGTGCGCAGTATTTT
- TRBJ2-7 - TRBV7-2 CASSPPPGPPRYEQYF TGTGCCAGCAGCCCTCCGCCGGGACCCCCCAGATACGAGCAGTACTTC
- TRBJ1-5 - TRBV27 CASSRGGAGQPQHF TGTGCCAGCAGCCGTGGAGGGGCCGGTCAGCCCCAGCATTTT
TRBD1 TRBJ1-4 once TRBV5-1 CASSGQGQANEKLFF TGCGCCAGCAGCGGACAGGGTCAAGCTAATGAAAAACTGTTTTTT
- TRBJ1-3 - TRBV7-8 CASTGRAGNTIYF TGTGCCAGCACGGGCAGGGCTGGAAACACCATATATTTT
- TRBJ1-1 - TRBV5-6 CASSLASTAEAFF TGTGCCAGCAGCTTGGCGTCGACGGCTGAAGCTTTCTTT
- TRBJ2-1 - TRBV11-2 CASSRLLGIPPVGEQFF TGTGCCAGCAGCCGATTGTTAGGAATCCCCCCAGTAGGTGAGCAGTTCTTC
- TRBJ2-1 once TRBV14 CASSQGSSEQFF TGTGCCAGCAGCCAAGGTTCGAGTGAGCAGTTCTTC
TRBD1 TRBJ2-5 - TRBV11-2 CASSFRTGEAETQYF TGTGCCAGCAGCTTCCGGACAGGGGAGGCAGAGACCCAGTACTTC
TRBD1 TRBJ2-7 - TRBV6-1 CASSPRTGGYEQYF TGTGCCAGCAGTCCCCGGACAGGGGGCTACGAGCAGTACTTC
TRBD1 TRBJ2-5 - TRBV7-9 CASSLGDRGDQTQYF TGTGCCAGCAGCTTAGGGGACAGGGGGGACCAGACCCAGTACTTC
- TRBJ1-1 - TRBV9 CASSVEGLNTEAFF TGTGCCAGCAGCGTAGAGGGTCTGAACACTGAAGCTTTCTTT
- TRBJ1-1 - TRBV21-1 CASSRQGEDTEAFF TGTGCCAGCAGCAGACAGGGAGAGGACACTGAAGCTTTCTTT